This T cell receptor beta chain was obtained from a study of T-cell memory formation after mild COVID-19. Study overall: Most TCR clusters belonged to a single donor. General observations from the study: Among clones contracting day 15 to 85, CD4/CD8 was balanced, whereas later expanders leaned CD4+.

This clonotype was counted ten times or more. The antigen is undetermined. 5'RACE primed at constant segments yielded TCR alpha and TCR beta cDNA libraries bearing sample barcodes and UMIs. TCRdb called the 5' RACE reads again in MiXCR, with one record for every CDR3 protein. The sample records 300,000 to 400,000 distinct CDR3 sequences, approximately 13% being singletons. Trimming left V 2 bases short and J 1 base short, with 8 bases between. This CDR3 is built from 14 residues. Germline V gives CDR1 SEHNR, CDR2 FQNEAQ (reference sequence). The receptor was isolated from a man between 18 and 29 years old who had mild COVID-19 (a few samples of this study predate the infection). Cell type and time point are not known. The chain is built from TRBV7-9 and TRBJ1-1; D possibly corresponds to TRBD1 (6 bases). Sequencing was carried out using PBMCs or a T cell subset sorted from them (not recorded which). This CDR3 is CASSLQGKNTEAFF. The CDR3 DNA is TGTGCCAGCAGCTTACAGGGGAAGAACACTGAAGCTTTCTTT.